The sequence of this T cell receptor (beta chain) was determined in a study of blood T cell repertoires in COVID-19. Whole-study context: COVID-19 samples, acute and convalescent, were from the United States, Italy and Spain. The analysed material was cDNA or gDNA that came from T cells, B-cell-depleted T cells, or PBMCs.

The CDR3 runs to 12 residues. Trimming took off 8 bases at V and 4 bases at J, with 11 bases between the two ends. The germline gives CDR1 MNHEY, CDR2 SVGAGI. This table comes from immunoSEQ multiplex PCR, and its TCRdb copy is limited to in-frame clones, with some not included. The table lists 30,000 to 40,000 clones, about 85% of them singletons. V gene TRBV6-5 combines with J gene TRBJ1-1, with D possibly being TRBD1 (6 bases). This clonotype was obtained from a human donor in a cohort sampled during active COVID-19. Sequenced input: peripheral blood. CDR3 loop: CASGRGGTEAFF. In DNA, the CDR3 is TGTGCCAGCGGGAGGGGGGGCACTGAAGCTTTCTTT.